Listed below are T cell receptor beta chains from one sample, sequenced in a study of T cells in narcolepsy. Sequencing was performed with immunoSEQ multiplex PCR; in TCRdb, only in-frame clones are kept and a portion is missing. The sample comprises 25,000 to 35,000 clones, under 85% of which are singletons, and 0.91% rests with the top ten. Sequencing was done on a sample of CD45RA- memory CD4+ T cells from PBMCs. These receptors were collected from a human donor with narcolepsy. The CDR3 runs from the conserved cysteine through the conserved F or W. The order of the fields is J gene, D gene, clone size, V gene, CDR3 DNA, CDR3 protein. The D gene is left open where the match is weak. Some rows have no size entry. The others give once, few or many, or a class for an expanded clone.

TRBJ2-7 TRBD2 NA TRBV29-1 TGCAGCGTTGAAGAAGCGGGATACGAGCAGTACTTC CSVEEAGYEQYF
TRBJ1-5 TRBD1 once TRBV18 TGTGCCAGCTCACCCCGGGACAGGGGCTCACGCCAGCCCCAGCATTTT CASSPRDRGSRQPQHF
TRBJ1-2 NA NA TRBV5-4 TGTGCCAGCAGCCCAGACAGATATACCTACGGCTACACCTTC CASSPDRYTYGYTF
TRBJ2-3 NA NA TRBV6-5 TGTGCCAGCAGTGGGACTTACACAGATACGCAGTATTTT CASSGTYTDTQYF
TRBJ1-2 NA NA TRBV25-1 TGTGCCAGCAGTGAAGAAGGAATCAACTATGGCTACACCTTC CASSEEGINYGYTF
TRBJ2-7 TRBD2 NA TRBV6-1 TGTGCCAGCAGTGAAGCAGTAAGGAGCACTAGCGGGTACGAGCAGTACTTC CASSEAVRSTSGYEQYF
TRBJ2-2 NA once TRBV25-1 TGTGCCAGCAGCGGAACTCCCCCCGGGGAGCTGTTTTTT CASSGTPPGELFF
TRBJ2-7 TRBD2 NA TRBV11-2 TGTGCCAGCAGCTTTACTAGCGGGGGCCGCCGCCTCTACGAGCAGTACTTC CASSFTSGGRRLYEQYF
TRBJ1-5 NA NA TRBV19 TGTGCCAGTAAATTTCAGGGAGGTAATCAGCCCCAGCATTTT CASKFQGGNQPQHF
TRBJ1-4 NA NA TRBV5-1 TGCGCCAGCAGCTCGGACACACCGAGGAGACTGTTTTTT CASSSDTPRRLFF
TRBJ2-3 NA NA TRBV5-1 TGCGCCAGCAGCTTGGCCCGGGGGCAGGCGGGAGATACGCAGTATTTT CASSLARGQAGDTQYF
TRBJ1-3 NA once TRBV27 TGTGCCAGCATTAAAGGGGCCCGGGTTTCTGGAAACACCATATATTTT CASIKGARVSGNTIYF
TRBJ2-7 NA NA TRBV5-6 TGTGCCAGCAGATTGGGCCGAGTATACGAGCAGTACTTC CASRLGRVYEQYF
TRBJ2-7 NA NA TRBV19 TGTGCCAGTAGTCCCTCTGGAGTGGAGCAGTACTTC CASSPSGVEQYF
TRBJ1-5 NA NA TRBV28 TGTGCCAGCACAGGGAATAGCAATCAGCCCCAGCATTTT CASTGNSNQPQHF
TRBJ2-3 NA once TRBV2 TGTGCCAGCATTATACAGGGTGTCGGGGGTACGCAGTATTTT CASIIQGVGGTQYF
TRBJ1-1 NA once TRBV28 TGTGCCAGCAGTTTACCCGTCCGGGGCAACACTGAAGCTTTCTTT CASSLPVRGNTEAFF
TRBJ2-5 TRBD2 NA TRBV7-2 TGTGCCAGCAGCCGAAGGGCCGCTAGCGGGGGGGCAGGAGAGACCCAGTACTTC CASSRRAASGGAGETQYF
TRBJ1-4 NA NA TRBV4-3 TGCGCCAGCAGCCAGGCAACGGGGGCCGGTGAAAAACTGTTTTTT CASSQATGAGEKLFF
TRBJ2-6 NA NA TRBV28 TGTGCCAGCAGCCCCATTGGCGGGACGGGGATTCGCTCTGGGGCCAACGTCCTGACTTTC CASSPIGGTGIRSGANVLTF
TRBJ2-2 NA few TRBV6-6 TGTGCCAGCAGGGAGTGGGACGGGGAGCTGTTTTTT CASREWDGELFF
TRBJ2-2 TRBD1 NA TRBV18 TGTGCCAGCTCACAGGGACAGGGGATCTCCGGGGAGCTGTTTTTT CASSQGQGISGELFF
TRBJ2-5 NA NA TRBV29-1 TGCAGCGTTGTTAGGGTAGAGACCCAGTACTTC CSVVRVETQYF
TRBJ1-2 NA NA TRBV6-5 TGTGCCAGCAGTTATGGGCAAGATGGCTACACCTTC CASSYGQDGYTF
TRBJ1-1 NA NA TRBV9 TGTGCCAGCAGCGGACAGCCGAACACTGAAGCTTTCTTT CASSGQPNTEAFF
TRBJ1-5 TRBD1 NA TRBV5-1 TGCGCCAGCAGCTTGGGGACAGGGGGCGACCAGCCCCAGCATTTT CASSLGTGGDQPQHF
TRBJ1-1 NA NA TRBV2 TGTGCGGATACCCGGGGGAACACTGAAGCTTTCTTT CADTRGNTEAFF
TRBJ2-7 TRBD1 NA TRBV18 TGTGCCAGCTCACCATCCGGGACAGGGTCCTACGAGCAGTACTTC CASSPSGTGSYEQYF
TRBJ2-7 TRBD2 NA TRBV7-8 TGTGCCAGCAGCTTAGGCGGGGGGGCCCACGAGCAGTACTTC CASSLGGGAHEQYF
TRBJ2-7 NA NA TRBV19 TGTGCCAGTAGTACCGGTTACGAGCAGTACTTC CASSTGYEQYF
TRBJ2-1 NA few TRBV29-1 TGCAGCGCCGAAGGGCAGTTACGGAGGAATGAGCAGTTCTTC CSAEGQLRRNEQFF
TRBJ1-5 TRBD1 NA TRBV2 TGTGCCAGCAGTTCGGGACAGGGGCCCTATCAGCCCCAGCATTTT CASSSGQGPYQPQHF
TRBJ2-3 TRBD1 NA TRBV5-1 TGCGCCAGCAGCTGGACAGGAGTGGGGCAAGATACGCAGTATTTT CASSWTGVGQDTQYF
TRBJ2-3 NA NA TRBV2 TGTGCCAGCAGTGGGAGGGAATCGGGCACAGATACGCAGTATTTT CASSGRESGTDTQYF
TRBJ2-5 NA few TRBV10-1 TGCGCCAGCAGCTACCCTCAACCTCCAAAGGAGACCCAGTACTTC CASSYPQPPKETQYF
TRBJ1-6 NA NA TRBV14 TGTGCCAGCAGCCAAGCGGCCGGTAATAATTCACCCCTCCACTTT CASSQAAGNNSPLHF
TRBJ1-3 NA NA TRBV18 TGTGCCAGCTCACCCGGGAACTCTGGAAACACCATATATTTT CASSPGNSGNTIYF
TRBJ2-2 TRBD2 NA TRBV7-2 TGTGCCAGCAGACTCTCTAGCGGGGGGGCCCATGTTGTGCTGTTTTTT CASRLSSGGAHVVLFF
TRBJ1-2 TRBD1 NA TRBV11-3 TGTGCCAGCAGCCTCTCAGGGACAGGGTTCAAGGGCTACACCTTC CASSLSGTGFKGYTF
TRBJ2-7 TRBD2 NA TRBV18 TGTGCCAGCTCACCACCGGTTGAAGGGACTAGCTCCTACGAGCAGTACTTC CASSPPVEGTSSYEQYF
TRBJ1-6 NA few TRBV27 TGTGCCAGCAGTCCCACGGCGGGCGGGAATTCACCCCTCCACTTT CASSPTAGGNSPLHF
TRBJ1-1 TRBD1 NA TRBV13 TGTTCCAGCAGCTTCAGACAGGGGAGGGCGAACACTGAAGCTTTCTTT CSSSFRQGRANTEAFF
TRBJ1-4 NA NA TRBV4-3 TGCGCCAGCAGCCATGAACCGGGACGGAATGAAAAACTGTTTTTT CASSHEPGRNEKLFF
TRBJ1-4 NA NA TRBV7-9 TGTGCCAGCAGCTTAGGAGAAACAACTAATGAAAAACTGTTTTTT CASSLGETTNEKLFF
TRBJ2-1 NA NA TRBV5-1 TGCGCCAGCAGCACGATTGGGGTTGCAGGGGATAATGAGCAGTTCTTC CASSTIGVAGDNEQFF
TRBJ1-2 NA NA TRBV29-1 TGCAGCGTAGACACCACAGGGTCGGACTATGGCTACACCTTC CSVDTTGSDYGYTF
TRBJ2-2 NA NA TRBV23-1 TGCGCCAGCAGTCAATCCAGCAGCCCGGGCACTGGGGAGCTGTTTTTT CASSQSSSPGTGELFF